These 8 T cell receptor beta chains were all obtained from the same sample, sequenced in a study of shared clonotypes between healthy human individuals. TCRdb's copy holds only in-frame clones and misses some; the assay was immunoSEQ multiplex PCR. The sample lists 600,000 to 750,000 clones, 72% occurring once. Sequenced: memory CD4+ T cells sorted from blood. Subset specified: CD45RA-negative fraction. The source is a woman aged 25 to 39 in good health.

The genes are TRBV7-9 and TRBJ1-1; D is unresolved. This CDR3 region has 12 residues. The V end lost 5 bases, the J end lost 7 bases, and 11 bases lay between the germline ends. Per the germline V gene, CDR1 is SEHNR and CDR2 is FQNEAQ (reference sequence). The CDR3 nucleotides read TGTGCCAGCAGCCACGGAGGAGATGAAGCTTTCTTT. Residues: CASSHGGDEAFF.

The chain employs TRBV6-1 and TRBJ1-5; D gene ambiguous. Trimming cost V 3 bases and J 3 bases, with 12 bases left between them. Germline V gene data show CDR1 as MNHNS and CDR2 as SASEGT. The CDR3 is made up of 15 amino acids. The CDR3 DNA reads as TGTGCCAGCAGTGAGCGTTCCGCATACAATCAGCCCCAGCATTTT. This codes for CASSERSAYNQPQHF.

V and J are TRBV4-2 and TRBJ2-5, with TRBD1 matching over 8 bases. V shed 1 base, J shed 5 bases, and the junction held 9 bases outside the gene matches. The CDR3 is made up of 16 amino acids. The germline CDR1 and CDR2 sequences are LGHNA and YNFKEQ. CDR3: CASSQGSDRVVETQYF. The CDR3 nucleotides read TGTGCCAGCAGCCAAGGATCGGACAGGGTTGTTGAGACCCAGTACTTC.

On this clone itself: A much more abundant neighbour one base away suggests this may be a read error. This sample also contains other DNA sequences that code for the same CDR3. This chain uses TRBV28 with TRBJ2-7; a weak D match, TRBD2 (6 bases). The CDR3 has 11 amino acids. V gave up 4 bases and J gave up 12 bases, with 13 bases separating them. Germline-derived CDR1 and CDR2 are MDHEN and SYDVKM. The CDR3 DNA follows: TGTGCCAGCAGTTCCGGGGACTCCTTGTACTTC. Its protein is CASSSGDSLYF.

The chain uses TRBV28 and TRBJ2-2; D call uncertain. V dropped 5 bases and J dropped 10 bases, with 14 bases sitting between them. Per germline, CDR1 MDHEN and CDR2 SYDVKM. This CDR3 comprises 13 residues. The CDR3 reads CASSAPPRAELFF. CDR3 bases: TGTGCCAGCAGTGCCCCACCCCGTGCGGAGCTGTTTTTT.

This rearrangement joins TRBV18 to TRBJ1-4, with unresolved D. The CDR3 contains 15 residues. Germline CDR1 and CDR2: KGHSH and LQKENI. V was clipped by 5 bases and J by 2 bases, with 12 bases between them. CDR3 residues: CASSASGITNEKLFF. The CDR3 DNA sequence: TGTGCCAGCTCAGCATCGGGAATTACTAATGAAAAACTGTTTTTT.

This chain connects TRBV11-2 to TRBJ2-7, with D maybe TRBD1 (5 bases). Germline lookup yields CDR1 SGHAT and CDR2 FQNNGV. This CDR3 contains 15 residues. V was clipped by 2 bases and J by 0 bases, with 11 bases between them. Written as DNA, the CDR3 is TGTGCCAGCAGCTTACAGACAGAATACTCCTACGAGCAGTACTTC. Its translation is CASSLQTEYSYEQYF. The full variable domain, completed using reference TRBV11-2 and TRBJ2-7, is EAGVAQSPRYKIIEKRQSVAFWCNPISGHATLYWYQQILGQGPKLLIQFQNNGVVDDSQLPKDRFSAERLKGVDSTLKIQPAKLEDSAVYLCASSLQTEYSYEQYFGPGTRLTVT.

The CDR3 DNA follows: TGTGCCAGCAGCTTAGCGTCCGGGGGCGTTTACGAGCAGTACTTC. Encoded protein: CASSLASGGVYEQYF. The J gene is TRBJ2-7, the V gene TRBV11-2; D may be TRBD1 or TRBD2 (6 bases each). Between the trimmed V and J ends, which lost 1 base and 4 bases, there was a span of 14 bases. The CDR3 has 15 amino acids. The germline gives CDR1 SGHAT, CDR2 FQNNGV.